Listed below are T cell receptor beta chains from one sample, sequenced in a study of PD-L1 blockade in urothelial cancer. The method was immunoSEQ multiplex PCR; TCRdb's version includes in-frame clones alone and lacks a portion of them. The sample holds tens of thousands of clones; around 83% are singletons and the top ten take 9.2%. This sample comprised PBMCs, obtained around atezolizumab (anti-PD-L1) treatment. The receptors here all came from a woman in her seventies with urothelial cancer. The CDR3 runs from the conserved cysteine through the conserved F or W.

TRBJ2-7 TRBV7-9 CASSWDRSFYEQYF
TRBJ2-7 TRBV5-4 CASSLTGRQSEQYF
TRBJ2-5 TRBV5-1 CASSLVTSGGAGETQYF
TRBJ2-2 TRBV1 CTSSRGQGAQSNTGELFF
TRBJ2-7 TRBV29-1 CSVETNRGYEQYF
TRBJ2-1 TRBV9 CASSVASGGLDEQFF
TRBJ2-5 TRBV15 CATSKGLANSLKTQYF
TRBJ1-2 TRBV4-3 CASSQVRRGDPNYGYTF
TRBJ2-7 TRBV27 CASSLGGVPEQYF
TRBJ2-2 TRBV14 CASSRQGANTGELFF
TRBJ2-7 TRBV28 CASSYSTGEQYF
TRBJ2-7 TRBV4-3 CASSEGQGAYEQYF
TRBJ1-2 TRBV28 CASYTNYGYTF
TRBJ1-4 TRBV19 CASRSGGDGEKLFF
TRBJ1-6 TRBV5-1 CASSFEGDRLSHSPLHF
TRBJ1-2 TRBV29-1 CSVVSPGHYGYTF
TRBJ1-2 TRBV5-6 CASHRQVYGYTF
TRBJ2-1 TRBV5-4 CASSPGRGSYNEQFF
TRBJ1-5 TRBV29-1 CSVGDRGGQPQHF
TRBJ1-4 TRBV7-8 CASSLRGHFNEKLFF
TRBJ2-3 TRBV5-1 CASSRSGTPRTDTQYF
TRBJ2-1 TRBV5-4 CASSQTGNSYNEQFF
TRBJ1-4 TRBV5-1 CASSRNAQGRATNEKLFF
TRBJ2-7 TRBV11-2 CASSRGYLTSHEQYF
TRBJ2-7 TRBV7-8 CASRSIRVNEQYF
TRBJ1-1 TRBV6-1 CAGKKTGVNTEAFF
TRBJ1-2 TRBV6-4 CATASFRGTGGYGYTF